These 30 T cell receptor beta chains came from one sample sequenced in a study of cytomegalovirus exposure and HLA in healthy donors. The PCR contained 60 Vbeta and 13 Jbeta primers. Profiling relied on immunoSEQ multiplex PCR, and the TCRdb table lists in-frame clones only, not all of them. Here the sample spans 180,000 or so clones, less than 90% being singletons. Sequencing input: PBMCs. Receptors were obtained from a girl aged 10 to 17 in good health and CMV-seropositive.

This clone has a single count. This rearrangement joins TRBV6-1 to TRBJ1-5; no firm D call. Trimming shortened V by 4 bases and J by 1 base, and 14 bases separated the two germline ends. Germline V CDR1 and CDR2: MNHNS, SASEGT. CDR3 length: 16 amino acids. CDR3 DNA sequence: TGTGCCAGCAGTGGGGCTTTGATTGACAGCAATCAGCCCCAGCATTTT. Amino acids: CASSGALIDSNQPQHF.

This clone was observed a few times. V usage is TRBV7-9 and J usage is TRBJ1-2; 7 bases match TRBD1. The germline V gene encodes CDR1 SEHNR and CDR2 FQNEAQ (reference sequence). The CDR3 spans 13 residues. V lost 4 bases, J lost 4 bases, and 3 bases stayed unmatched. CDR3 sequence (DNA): TGTGCCAGCAGCTCACAGGGGACCTATGGCTACACCTTC. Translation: CASSSQGTYGYTF.

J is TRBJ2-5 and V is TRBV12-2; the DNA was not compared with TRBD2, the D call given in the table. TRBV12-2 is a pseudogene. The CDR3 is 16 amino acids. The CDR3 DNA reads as TGTGCAAGTCGCCTAGGACTAGCGCCGCTCCAAGAGACCCAGTACTTC. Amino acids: CASRLGLAPLQETQYF.

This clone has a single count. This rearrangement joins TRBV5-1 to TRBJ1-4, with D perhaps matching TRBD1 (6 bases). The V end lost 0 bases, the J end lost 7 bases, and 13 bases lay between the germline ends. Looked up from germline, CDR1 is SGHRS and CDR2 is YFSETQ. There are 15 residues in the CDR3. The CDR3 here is CASSLGGLGGEKLFF. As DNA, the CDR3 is TGCGCCAGCAGCTTGGGGGGGCTAGGCGGTGAAAAACTGTTTTTT.

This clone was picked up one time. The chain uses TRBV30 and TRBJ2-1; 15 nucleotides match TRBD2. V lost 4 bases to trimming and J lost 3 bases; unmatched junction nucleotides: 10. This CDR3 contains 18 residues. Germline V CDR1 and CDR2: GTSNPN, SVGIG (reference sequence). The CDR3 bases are TGTGCCTGGATCGGACTAGCGGGAGGGAGGGGTGTCTACAATGAGCAGTTCTTC. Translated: CAWIGLAGGRGVYNEQFF.

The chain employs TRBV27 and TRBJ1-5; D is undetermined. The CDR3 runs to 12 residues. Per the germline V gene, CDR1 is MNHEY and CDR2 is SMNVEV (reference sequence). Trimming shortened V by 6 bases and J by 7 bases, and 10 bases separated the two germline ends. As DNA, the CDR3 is TGTGCCAGCAGGATGGGAGGACAGCCCCAGCATTTT. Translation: CASRMGGQPQHF.

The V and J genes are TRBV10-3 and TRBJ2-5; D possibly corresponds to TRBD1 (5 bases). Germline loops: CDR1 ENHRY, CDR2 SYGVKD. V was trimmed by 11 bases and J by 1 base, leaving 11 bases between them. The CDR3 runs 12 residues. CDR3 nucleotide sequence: TGTGCCTCAGGACACGTCCAAGAGACCCAGTACTTC. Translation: CASGHVQETQYF.

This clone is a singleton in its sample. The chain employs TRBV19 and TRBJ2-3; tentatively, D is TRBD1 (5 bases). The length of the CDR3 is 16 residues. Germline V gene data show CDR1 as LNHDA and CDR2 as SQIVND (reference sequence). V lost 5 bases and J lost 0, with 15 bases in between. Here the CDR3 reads CASSGYRSSSTDTQYF. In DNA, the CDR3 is TGTGCCAGTAGTGGATACAGGTCCTCTAGCACAGATACGCAGTATTTT.

The CDR3 sequence: CASSLGLSGSGYEQYF. Written as DNA, the CDR3 is TGTGCCAGCAGCTTGGGACTTAGCGGGAGTGGCTACGAGCAGTACTTC. The V and J genes are TRBV5-4 and TRBJ2-7; TRBD2 aligns across 9 bases. The CDR3 is made up of 16 amino acids. The junction had 7 bases not matched to a gene; V was cut back by 0 bases and J by 3 bases. Looked up from germline, CDR1 is SGHNT and CDR2 is YYREEE (reference sequence).

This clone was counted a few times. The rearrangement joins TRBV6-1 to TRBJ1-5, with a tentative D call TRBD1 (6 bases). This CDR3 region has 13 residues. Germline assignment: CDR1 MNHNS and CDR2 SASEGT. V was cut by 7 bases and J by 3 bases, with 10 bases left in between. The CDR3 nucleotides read TGTGCCAGCACCGACAGGAACAATCAGCCCCAGCATTTT. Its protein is CASTDRNNQPQHF.

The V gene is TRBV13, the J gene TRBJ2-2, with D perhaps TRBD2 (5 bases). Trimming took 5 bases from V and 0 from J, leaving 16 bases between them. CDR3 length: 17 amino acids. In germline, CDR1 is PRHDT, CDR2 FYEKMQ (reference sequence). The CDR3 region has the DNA TGTGCCAGCAGCCTTCACCGAAGCGGCGCGAACACCGGGGAGCTGTTTTTT. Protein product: CASSLHRSGANTGELFF.

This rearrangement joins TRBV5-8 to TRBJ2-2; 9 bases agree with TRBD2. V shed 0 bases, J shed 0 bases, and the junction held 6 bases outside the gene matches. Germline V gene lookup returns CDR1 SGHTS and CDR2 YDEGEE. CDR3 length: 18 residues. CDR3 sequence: CASSLEGAGGPNTGELFF. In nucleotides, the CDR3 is TGTGCCAGCAGCTTGGAGGGAGCGGGAGGCCCGAACACCGGGGAGCTGTTTTTT.

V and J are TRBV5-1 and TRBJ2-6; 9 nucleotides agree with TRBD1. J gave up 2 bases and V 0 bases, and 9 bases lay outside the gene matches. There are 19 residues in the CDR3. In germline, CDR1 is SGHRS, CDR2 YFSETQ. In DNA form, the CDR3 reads TGCGCCAGCAGCTTGGAACAGGGGGCGGTTATTACTGGGGCCAACGTCCTGACTTTC. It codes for CASSLEQGAVITGANVLTF.

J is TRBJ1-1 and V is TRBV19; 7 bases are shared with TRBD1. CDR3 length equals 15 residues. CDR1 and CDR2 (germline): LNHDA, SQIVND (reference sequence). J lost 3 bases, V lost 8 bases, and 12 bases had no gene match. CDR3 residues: CASRATQGKDTEAFF. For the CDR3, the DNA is TGTGCCAGTCGAGCGACACAGGGGAAAGACACTGAAGCTTTCTTT. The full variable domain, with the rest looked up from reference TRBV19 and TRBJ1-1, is DGGITQSPKYLFRKEGQNVTLSCEQNLNHDAMYWYRQDPGQGLRLIYYSQIVNDFQKGDIAEGYSVSREKKESFPLTVTSAQKNPTAFYLCASRATQGKDTEAFFGQGTRLTVV.

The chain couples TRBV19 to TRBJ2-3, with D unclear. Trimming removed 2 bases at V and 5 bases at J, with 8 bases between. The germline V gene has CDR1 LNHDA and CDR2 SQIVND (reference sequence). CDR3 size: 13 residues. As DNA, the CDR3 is TGTGCCAGTAGTATAATCCGAGGAGATACGCAGTATTTT. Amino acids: CASSIIRGDTQYF.

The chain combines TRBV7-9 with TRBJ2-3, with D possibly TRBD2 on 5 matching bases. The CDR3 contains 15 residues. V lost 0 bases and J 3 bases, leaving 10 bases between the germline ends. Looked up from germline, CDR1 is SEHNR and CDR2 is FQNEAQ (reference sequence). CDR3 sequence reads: CASSLAVGDTDTQYF. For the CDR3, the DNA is TGTGCCAGCAGCTTAGCGGTGGGAGATACAGATACGCAGTATTTT.

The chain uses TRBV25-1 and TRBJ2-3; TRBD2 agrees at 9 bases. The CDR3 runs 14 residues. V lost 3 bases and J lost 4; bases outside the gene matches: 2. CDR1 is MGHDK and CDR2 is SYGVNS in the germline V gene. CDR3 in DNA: TGTGCCAGCAGTGATTCTAGCGGGGCAGATACGCAGTATTTT. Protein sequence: CASSDSSGADTQYF.

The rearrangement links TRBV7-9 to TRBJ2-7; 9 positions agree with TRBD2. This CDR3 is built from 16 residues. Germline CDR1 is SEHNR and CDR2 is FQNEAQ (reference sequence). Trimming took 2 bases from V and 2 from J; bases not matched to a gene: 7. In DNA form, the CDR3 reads TGTGCCAGCAGCTTACGACTAGCGGAGGGGGCCTACGAGCAGTACTTC. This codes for CASSLRLAEGAYEQYF.

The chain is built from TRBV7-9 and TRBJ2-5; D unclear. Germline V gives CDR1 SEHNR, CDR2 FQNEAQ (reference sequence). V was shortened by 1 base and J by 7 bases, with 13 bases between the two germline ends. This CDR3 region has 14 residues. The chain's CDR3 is CASSLELFGGTQYF. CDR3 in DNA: TGTGCCAGCAGCTTAGAACTCTTTGGCGGGACCCAGTACTTC.

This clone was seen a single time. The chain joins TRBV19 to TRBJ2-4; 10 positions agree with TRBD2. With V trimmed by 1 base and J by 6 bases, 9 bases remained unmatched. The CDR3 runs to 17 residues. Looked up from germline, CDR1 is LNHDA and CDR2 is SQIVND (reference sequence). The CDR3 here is CASSIVYELAGRNIQYF. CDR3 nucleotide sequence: TGTGCCAGTAGTATAGTATACGAACTAGCGGGAAGAAACATTCAGTACTTC.

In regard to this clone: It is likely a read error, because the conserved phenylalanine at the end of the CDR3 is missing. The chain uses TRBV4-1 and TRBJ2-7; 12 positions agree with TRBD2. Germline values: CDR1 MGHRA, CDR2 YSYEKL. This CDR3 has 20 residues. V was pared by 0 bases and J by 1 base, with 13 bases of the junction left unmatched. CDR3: CASSQDLGPSGRAWSYEQYL. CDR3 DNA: TGCGCCAGCAGCCAAGATCTGGGGCCTAGCGGGAGGGCTTGGTCCTACGAGCAGTACCTC.

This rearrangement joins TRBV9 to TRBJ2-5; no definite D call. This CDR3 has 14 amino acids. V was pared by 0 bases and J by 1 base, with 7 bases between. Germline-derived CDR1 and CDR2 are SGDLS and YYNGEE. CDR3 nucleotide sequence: TGTGCCAGCAGCGTAGGGCCTAGCCAAGAGACCCAGTACTTC. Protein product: CASSVGPSQETQYF.

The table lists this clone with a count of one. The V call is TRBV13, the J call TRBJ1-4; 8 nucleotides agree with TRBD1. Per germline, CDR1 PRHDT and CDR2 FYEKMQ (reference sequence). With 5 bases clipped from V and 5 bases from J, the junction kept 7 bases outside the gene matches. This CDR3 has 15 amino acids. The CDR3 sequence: CASSPGTGKNEKLFF. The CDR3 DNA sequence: TGTGCCAGCAGCCCAGGGACAGGAAAAAATGAAAAACTGTTTTTT. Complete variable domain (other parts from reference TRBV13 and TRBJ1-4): AAGVIQSPRHLIKEKRETATLKCYPIPRHDTVYWYQQGPGQDPQFLISFYEKMQSDKGSIPDRFSAQQFSDYHSELNMSSLELGDSALYFCASSPGTGKNEKLFFGSGTQLSVL.

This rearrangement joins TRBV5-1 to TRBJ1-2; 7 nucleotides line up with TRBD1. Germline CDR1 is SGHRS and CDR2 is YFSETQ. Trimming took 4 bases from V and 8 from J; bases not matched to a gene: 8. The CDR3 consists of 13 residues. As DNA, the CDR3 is TGCGCCAGCAGCCCAGCCGGGACAGCGGGCTACACCTTC. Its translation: CASSPAGTAGYTF.

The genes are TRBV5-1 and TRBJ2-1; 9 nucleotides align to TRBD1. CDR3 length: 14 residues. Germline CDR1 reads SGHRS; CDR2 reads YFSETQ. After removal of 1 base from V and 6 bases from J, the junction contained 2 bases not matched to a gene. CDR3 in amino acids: CASSLKGQGNEQFF. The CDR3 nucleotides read TGCGCCAGCAGCTTGAAGGGACAGGGCAATGAGCAGTTCTTC.

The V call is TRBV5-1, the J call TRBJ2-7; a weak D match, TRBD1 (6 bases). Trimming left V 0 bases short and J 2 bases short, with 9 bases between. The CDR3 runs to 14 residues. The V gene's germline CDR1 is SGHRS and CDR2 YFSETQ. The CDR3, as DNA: TGCGCCAGCAGCTTGGTCCAGGGGCCCTACGAGCAGTACTTC. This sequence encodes CASSLVQGPYEQYF.

CDR3 nucleotide sequence: TGTGCCAGCAGCCGAACCGGACAGGGGGAGACCCAGTACTTC. Protein sequence: CASSRTGQGETQYF. J is TRBJ2-5 and V is TRBV25-1; 9 bases align to TRBD1. The CDR3 is made up of 14 amino acids. CDR1 MGHDK and CDR2 SYGVNS come from the germline V gene. V lost 6 bases and J lost 5; bases outside the gene matches: 7.

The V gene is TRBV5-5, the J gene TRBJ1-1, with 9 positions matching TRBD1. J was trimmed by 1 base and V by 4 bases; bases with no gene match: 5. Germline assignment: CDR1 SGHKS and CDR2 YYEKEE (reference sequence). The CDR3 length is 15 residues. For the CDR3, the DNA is TGTGCCAGCAGCCCTGGGACAGGGTGGAACACTGAAGCTTTCTTT. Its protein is CASSPGTGWNTEAFF.

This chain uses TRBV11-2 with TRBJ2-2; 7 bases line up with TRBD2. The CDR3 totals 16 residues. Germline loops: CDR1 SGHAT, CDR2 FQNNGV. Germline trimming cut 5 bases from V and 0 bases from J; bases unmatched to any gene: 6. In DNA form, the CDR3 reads TGTGCCAGCAGCAAGCCTAGCGGACCGAACACCGGGGAGCTGTTTTTT. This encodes CASSKPSGPNTGELFF.

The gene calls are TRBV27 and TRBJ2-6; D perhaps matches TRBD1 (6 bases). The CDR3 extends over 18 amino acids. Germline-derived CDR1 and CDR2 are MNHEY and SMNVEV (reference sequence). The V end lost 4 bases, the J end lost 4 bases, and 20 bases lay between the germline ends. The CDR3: CASSYRDTPLGGANVLTF. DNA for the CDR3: TGTGCCAGCAGTTATCGGGACACCCCGTTAGGAGGGGCCAACGTCCTGACTTTC.